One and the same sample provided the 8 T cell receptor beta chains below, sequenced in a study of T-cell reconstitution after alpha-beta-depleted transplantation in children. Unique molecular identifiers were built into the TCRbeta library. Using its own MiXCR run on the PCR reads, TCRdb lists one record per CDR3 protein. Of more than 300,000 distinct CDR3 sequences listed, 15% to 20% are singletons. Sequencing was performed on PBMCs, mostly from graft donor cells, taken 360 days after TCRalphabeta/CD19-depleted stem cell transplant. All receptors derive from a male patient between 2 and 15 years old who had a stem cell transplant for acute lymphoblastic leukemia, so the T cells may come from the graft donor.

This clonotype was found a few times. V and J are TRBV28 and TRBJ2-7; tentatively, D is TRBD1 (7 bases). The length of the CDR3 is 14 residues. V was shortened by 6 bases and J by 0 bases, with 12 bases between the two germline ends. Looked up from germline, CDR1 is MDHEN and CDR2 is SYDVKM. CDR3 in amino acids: CASRWRGPSYEQYF. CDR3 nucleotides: TGTGCCAGCAGGTGGAGGGGGCCCTCCTACGAGCAGTACTTC.

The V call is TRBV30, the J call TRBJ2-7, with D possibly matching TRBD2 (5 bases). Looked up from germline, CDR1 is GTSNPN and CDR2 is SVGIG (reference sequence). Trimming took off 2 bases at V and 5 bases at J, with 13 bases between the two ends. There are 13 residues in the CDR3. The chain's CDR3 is CAWSRGVTHEQYF. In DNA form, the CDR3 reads TGTGCCTGGAGTCGGGGAGTCACCCACGAGCAGTACTTC.

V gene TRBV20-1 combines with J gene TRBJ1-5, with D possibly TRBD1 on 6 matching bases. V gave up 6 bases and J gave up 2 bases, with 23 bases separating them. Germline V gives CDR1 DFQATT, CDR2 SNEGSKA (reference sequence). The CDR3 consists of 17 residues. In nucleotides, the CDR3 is TGCAGTGCCCTGGTAGAACTCAGGGGATCACGCAATCAGCCCCAGCATTTT. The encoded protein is CSALVELRGSRNQPQHF.

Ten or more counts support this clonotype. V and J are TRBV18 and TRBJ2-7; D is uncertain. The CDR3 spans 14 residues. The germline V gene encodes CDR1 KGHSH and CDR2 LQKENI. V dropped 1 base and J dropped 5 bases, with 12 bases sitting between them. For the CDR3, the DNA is TGTGCCAGCTCACCACGCAGCAGGCCGAACGAGCAGTACTTC. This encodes CASSPRSRPNEQYF.

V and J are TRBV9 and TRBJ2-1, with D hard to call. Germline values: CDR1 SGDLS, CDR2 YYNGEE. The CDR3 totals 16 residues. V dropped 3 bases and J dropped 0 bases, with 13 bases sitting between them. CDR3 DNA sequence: TGTGCCAGCAGCGAGGGCAGTAGGAGCTCCTACAATGAGCAGTTCTTC. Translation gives CASSEGSRSSYNEQFF.

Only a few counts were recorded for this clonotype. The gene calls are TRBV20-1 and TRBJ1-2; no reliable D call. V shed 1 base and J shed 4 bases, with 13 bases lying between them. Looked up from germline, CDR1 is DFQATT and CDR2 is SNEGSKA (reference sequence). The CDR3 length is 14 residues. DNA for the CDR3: TGCAGTGCTAGAGCCCGAAGGCCGCGCTATGGCTACACCTTC. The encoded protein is CSARARRPRYGYTF.

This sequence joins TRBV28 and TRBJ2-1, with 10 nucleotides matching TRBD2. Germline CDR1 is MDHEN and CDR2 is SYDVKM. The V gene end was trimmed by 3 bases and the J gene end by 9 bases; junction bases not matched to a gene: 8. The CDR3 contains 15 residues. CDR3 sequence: CASSLVLAGDGEQFF. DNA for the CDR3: TGTGCCAGCAGTTTGGTCCTAGCGGGAGACGGTGAGCAGTTCTTC.

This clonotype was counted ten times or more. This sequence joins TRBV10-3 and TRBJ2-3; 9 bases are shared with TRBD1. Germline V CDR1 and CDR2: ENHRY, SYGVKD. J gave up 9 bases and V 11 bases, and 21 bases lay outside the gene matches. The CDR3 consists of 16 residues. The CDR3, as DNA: TGTGCCTCTGGGGGACCGGGACAGGGACACTTGGGGACGCAGTATTTT. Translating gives CASGGPGQGHLGTQYF.